Below, 14 T cell receptor beta chains from the same sample are listed, as sequenced in a study of blood T cell repertoires in COVID-19 (dated by TCRdb to 2020 to 2022). To prepare the library, the immunoSEQ multiplex PCR assay was applied. Drawn from immuneACCESS, this table holds only the in-frame rearrangements with V and J called that TCRdb kept. Clones are partly lost; checked studies trace under half to an unresolved V gene and leave the rest unexplained. In this sample the table shows 150,000 or so clones, around 82% of which occur a single time. The ten most abundant clones make up 7% of the sample. Sequenced: peripheral blood. The receptors here all came from a middle-aged woman with COVID-19, enrolled during active disease.

At least ten counts were recorded for this clone. This rearrangement joins TRBV20-1 to TRBJ1-6, with unresolved D. The CDR3 totals 12 residues. Germline V gene sequence: CDR1 DFQATT, CDR2 SNEGSKA (reference sequence). Trimming stripped 3 bases from V and 7 bases from J, with 7 bases between. The CDR3 nucleotides read TGCAGTGCTAGTGGTATCAATTCACCCCTCCACTTT. Translated, it gives CSASGINSPLHF.

This clone was recorded only once. The V call is TRBV19, the J call TRBJ2-3, with D unresolved. Trimming stripped 5 bases from V and 8 bases from J, with 20 bases between. This CDR3 is 15 amino acids long. Germline loops: CDR1 LNHDA, CDR2 SQIVND (reference sequence). CDR3 coding DNA: TGTGCCAGTAGTCCTGTCACTACCATTCCAAGTACGCAGTATTTT. This translates into CASSPVTTIPSTQYF.

The rearrangement joins TRBV28 to TRBJ2-7; no definite D call. V was pared by 8 bases and J by 4 bases, with 12 bases between. The CDR3 covers 12 residues. Germline loops: CDR1 MDHEN, CDR2 SYDVKM. The CDR3 nucleotides read TGTGCCAGCGCCTCGCAGTTTTACGAGCAGTACTTC. Translated, it gives CASASQFYEQYF.

The chain links TRBV9 to TRBJ2-2; 8 nucleotides line up with TRBD1. Germline assignment: CDR1 SGDLS and CDR2 YYNGEE. This CDR3 is 16 amino acids long. Germline trimming cut 4 bases from V and 3 bases from J; bases unmatched to any gene: 8. CDR3 sequence (DNA): TGTGCCAGCAGCCGACAGGGGAGTTCGTACACCGGGGAGCTGTTTTTT. Translated, it gives CASSRQGSSYTGELFF.

This clone came up a few times. The chain is built from TRBV14 and TRBJ1-2; 11 positions match TRBD1. V lost 5 bases and J lost 6; bases outside the gene matches: 11. The CDR3 is 16 residues long. Germline V CDR1 and CDR2: SGHDN, FVKESK. In nucleotides, the CDR3 is TGTGCCAGCAGCGCACCGGACAGGGGGCGCTTCCATGGCTACACCTTC. This translates into CASSAPDRGRFHGYTF.

This rearrangement joins TRBV6-4 to TRBJ1-2; tentative D call: TRBD1 (6 bases). V lost 1 base and J lost 8, with 17 bases in between. The V gene's germline CDR1 is MRHNA and CDR2 SNTAGT. There are 15 residues in the CDR3. CDR3 sequence (DNA): TGTGCCAGCAGTGACTTTTCGCAGGGGACGGGAGGCTACACCTTC. It translates to CASSDFSQGTGGYTF.

This rearrangement joins TRBV7-3 to TRBJ2-2; D ambiguous. V was clipped by 2 bases and J by 3 bases, with 4 bases between them. CDR1 and CDR2 (germline): SGHTA, FQGTGA. The CDR3 has 13 residues. In DNA form, the CDR3 reads TGTGCCAGCAGCTTACTAGACACCGGGGAGCTGTTTTTT. Residues: CASSLLDTGELFF.

This clone was detected only a few times. This chain joins TRBV6-1 and TRBJ1-5, with a possible D match to TRBD1 (5 bases). Germline CDR1 is MNHNS and CDR2 is SASEGT. There are 15 residues in the CDR3. V was shortened by 2 bases and J by 4 bases, with 12 bases between the two germline ends. The CDR3 DNA follows: TGTGCCAGCAGTGAACAGGGTCGGACGAATCAGCCCCAGCATTTT. It codes for CASSEQGRTNQPQHF.

V usage is TRBV14 and J usage is TRBJ2-1; 9 bases are shared with TRBD2. Germline V gives CDR1 SGHDN, CDR2 FVKESK. With 4 bases clipped from V and 6 bases from J, the junction kept 7 bases outside the gene matches. The CDR3 covers 15 residues. CDR3 DNA sequence: TGTGCCAGCAGCCCTTTGCGGGGGGGCTCCAATGAGCAGTTCTTC. Protein sequence: CASSPLRGGSNEQFF.

In its sample, this clone was seen once. The rearrangement uses TRBV9 and TRBJ2-1; 9 bases line up with TRBD1. The CDR3 is 18 residues long. V trimming: 3 bases; J trimming: 4 bases; junction bases outside the gene matches: 14. CDR1 is SGDLS and CDR2 is YYNGEE in the germline V gene. In nucleotides, the CDR3 is TGTGCCAGCAGCGGAGGGACAGGGAATGTTAATATATACAATGAGCAGTTCTTC. This translates into CASSGGTGNVNIYNEQFF.

This chain links TRBV3-1 (or the pseudogene TRBV3-2) with TRBJ1-4; no clear D gene. The germline CDR1 and CDR2 sequences are LGHDT and YNNKEL (reference sequence). This CDR3 has 14 residues. The germline V and J ends were trimmed by 5 bases and 4 bases, with 11 bases remaining between them. DNA for the CDR3: TGTGCCAGCAGCGAGAGGGTCCTTAATGAAAAACTGTTTTTT. This codes for CASSERVLNEKLFF.

The chain is built from TRBV7-2 and TRBJ2-1; 8 positions agree with TRBD2. Germline CDR1 is SGHTA and CDR2 is FQGNSA. The CDR3 has 17 residues. The V gene end was trimmed by 4 bases and the J gene end by 7 bases; junction bases not matched to a gene: 15. The CDR3 loop is CASSSGGFVAGWNEQFF. Here the CDR3 DNA reads TGTGCCAGCAGCTCCGGGGGGTTCGTAGCGGGATGGAATGAGCAGTTCTTC.

A single count supports this clone. V and J are TRBV11-2 and TRBJ1-2; D is unresolved. The germline gives CDR1 SGHAT, CDR2 FQNNGV. The CDR3 extends over 14 amino acids. The V end was cut by 5 bases, the J end by 2 bases, with 12 bases between. The CDR3 DNA sequence: TGTGCCAGCAGCCAAGAGTCGTTGAACTATGGCTACACCTTC. It codes for CASSQESLNYGYTF.

The chain combines TRBV9 with TRBJ2-3; TRBD2 matches at 7 bases. With V trimmed by 3 bases and J by 4 bases, 5 bases remained unmatched. Per the germline V gene, CDR1 is SGDLS and CDR2 is YYNGEE. This CDR3 has 14 amino acids. The CDR3 DNA is TGTGCCAGCAGCGGCGGCGGGAGTGCAGATACGCAGTATTTT. Its translation: CASSGGGSADTQYF. The full variable domain, completed using reference TRBV9 and TRBJ2-3, is DSGVTQTPKHLITATGQRVTLRCSPRSGDLSVYWYQQSLDQGLQFLIQYYNGEERAKGNILERFSAQQFPDLHSELNLSSLELGDSALYFCASSGGGSADTQYFGPGTRLTVL.